What follows is one TCR beta chain and its context. The clone's antigen remains unknown. The sample holds no much larger clone one base away, and base qualities are not on file. RNA was extracted using the RNeasy kit, and about 0.5 to 1 ug of the RNA was reverse transcribed with random hexamers. TCR beta CDR3 regions were amplified with the immunoSEQ multiplex PCR assay covering 54 Vbeta and 13 Jbeta segments. Bias from PCR amplification was corrected by using a synthetic template baseline for primer optimization and for computational correction. The paper's processing steps were these. Only productive sequences were kept, with reads annotated to V, D and J genes according to IMGT and analyzed in immunoSEQ Analyzer. Clonality was computed as one minus Shannon entropy normalized by log2 of the number of productive unique sequences. For each patient and control, public and private clones were evaluated within the 100 most prevalent clones. Susac-specific clones were defined as absent from healthy and MS cohorts, around 970 published viral clones and other ImmuneACCESS disease sequences. TCRdb passed the public sequencing reads through fastp at Q25 and MiXCR, retaining productive beta sequences. Entries are consolidated by CDR3 protein sequence, retaining the most common genes and DNA. The V and J calls were determined by TCRdb, not by the authors. This sample has 95,000 to 150,000 distinct CDR3 sequences in its table, and around 94% of those were observed once. The ten largest clones add up to approximately 0.2% of the sample.

Peripheral blood CD8+ and CD4+ T cells from healthy donors, Susac syndrome patients and multiple sclerosis patients were profiled by high-throughput TCR beta sequencing. The Susac syndrome patients fulfilled recently defined diagnostic criteria for definite or probable disease. CD8+ TEMRA cells were enriched by FACS, while bulk CD8+ and CD4+ T cells were purified by magnetic negative isolation. Blood was drawn into EDTA tubes, processed within 24 hours, and PBMCs were isolated by density gradient centrifugation. PBMCs destined for TCR sequencing were cryopreserved in liquid nitrogen and later thawed in a 37 °C water bath. The sorted or isolated CD4+, CD8+ and CD8+ TEMRA cells reached a purity of at least 90%. This sample stems from a study of CD8 T cells in Susac syndrome (dated by TCRdb to the late 2010s). For the wider study: Of the Susac syndrome patients who were sequenced, about 6 had clinically active disease and 8 or 9 were in clinical remission. At blood withdrawal, Susac syndrome patients were either therapy-naive, taking corticosteroids (in some cases with IVIg as well), or taking IVIg alone. Clonality of the CD8+ T cell repertoire was compared between roughly eleven healthy donors, roughly 14 Susac syndrome patients and fewer than 16 multiple sclerosis patients. Whether CD8+ T cell activation and differentiation in Susac syndrome was antigen driven was tested using repertoire sequencing.

Findings and caveats that apply to the study as a whole: Roughly 17 and five Susac-specific public clones were found in the total CD8+ and CD8+ TEMRA repertoires, respectively. CD8+ repertoires in Susac syndrome showed clonal expansion, which was highest in CD8+ TEMRA cells and was greater in clinically active patients than in remitting patients. The number of individuals in the TCR sequencing and HLA analysis was acknowledged as relatively small.

This sequence originates from a human donor with Susac syndrome. The sequenced material came from CD8+ T cells from PBMCs.

CDR3 sequence: CASTLDGGRSSYEQYF. The DNA sequence is TGTGCCAGCACCCTCGATGGGGGGCGGTCGTCCTACGAGCAGTACTTC. The rearranged chain carries TRBV13 and TRBJ2-7; the D gene is possibly TRBD1 or TRBD2, with 6 bases matching each. The CDR3 holds 16 amino acids from the cysteine to the phenylalanine. Solely the CDR3 DNA is kept, with 48 bases framed from the first base. CDR1 PRHDT and CDR2 FYEKMQ were looked up in the germline V gene (reference sequence). The V end loses 7 bases and the J end loses 1 base, and a stretch of 20 bases separates them.